The 24 T cell receptor beta chains below all came from one sample that was sequenced in a study of blood T cell repertoires in COVID-19. Measured with immunoSEQ multiplex PCR; TCRdb has only the in-frame clones, and not every one. The table lists 93,000 or so clones, roughly 84% of them singletons, with around 6.2% in the top ten. Source material: peripheral blood. These TCRs come from a human donor in a cohort sampled during active COVID-19.

V usage is TRBV5-6 and J usage is TRBJ2-3, with TRBD1 identical over 7 bases. In germline, CDR1 is SGHDT, CDR2 YYEEEE. This CDR3 has 16 amino acids. J lost 2 bases, V lost 1 base, and 7 bases had no gene match. CDR3 nucleotide sequence: TGTGCCAGCAGCTTGTATCTAGGGGGCAACACAGATACGCAGTATTTT. Amino acids: CASSLYLGGNTDTQYF.

V and J are TRBV2 and TRBJ1-5; 12 bases fit TRBD1. J was trimmed by 9 bases and V by 5 bases; bases with no gene match: 8. The CDR3 runs to 15 residues. Germline lookup yields CDR1 SNHLY and CDR2 FYNNEI. This CDR3 reads CASSSGTGGIGPQHF. The CDR3 region has the DNA TGTGCCAGCAGTTCCGGGACAGGGGGCATCGGGCCCCAGCATTTT.

The V call is TRBV5-1, the J call TRBJ1-2, with unresolved D. Germline V gene sequence: CDR1 SGHRS, CDR2 YFSETQ. The CDR3 extends over 14 amino acids. The V end was cut by 0 bases, the J end by 4 bases, with 10 bases between. CDR3 in DNA: TGCGCCAGCAGCTTGGAGCAGGCGAGCTATGGCTACACCTTC. Protein: CASSLEQASYGYTF.

The V gene is TRBV7-8, the J gene TRBJ2-7; 8 nucleotides align to TRBD1. This CDR3 comprises 14 residues. V lost 8 bases, J lost 1 base, and 7 bases stayed unmatched. Per the germline V gene, CDR1 is SGHVS and CDR2 is FQNEAQ. CDR3 amino acids: CASARDRRSYEQYF. CDR3 coding DNA: TGTGCCAGCGCAAGGGACAGGCGGTCCTACGAGCAGTACTTC.

The chain employs TRBV5-4 and TRBJ1-5; 8 bases are shared with TRBD1. The ends lost 2 bases at V and 3 bases at J; junction bases unmatched: 7. The CDR3 contains 16 residues. Germline lookup yields CDR1 SGHNT and CDR2 YYREEE (reference sequence). The CDR3 loop is CASSFRGQGHNQPQHF. The CDR3, as DNA: TGTGCCAGCAGCTTCCGAGGACAGGGCCACAATCAGCCCCAGCATTTT.

This chain joins TRBV4-2 and TRBJ1-2, with D perhaps TRBD1 (6 bases). The CDR3 extends over 16 amino acids. The V end was cut by 0 bases, the J end by 4 bases, with 15 bases between. CDR1 and CDR2 from the germline V gene are LGHNA and YNFKEQ. The CDR3: CASSQDWAGDTYGYTF. The CDR3 bases are TGTGCCAGCAGCCAAGATTGGGCAGGGGACACCTATGGCTACACCTTC.

The rearrangement uses TRBV28 and TRBJ2-1, with a weak D call TRBD2 (6 bases). The V end lost 3 bases, the J end lost 7 bases, and 10 bases lay between the germline ends. The CDR3 is made up of 13 amino acids. The germline V gene encodes CDR1 MDHEN and CDR2 SYDVKM. In DNA form, the CDR3 reads TGTGCCAGCAGTTTCGGGGGTGGAAATGAGCAGTTCTTC. Its translation is CASSFGGGNEQFF.

This chain links TRBV19 with TRBJ1-5; D unresolved. The CDR3 covers 16 residues. Trimming removed 6 bases from V and 1 base from J, with 16 bases in between. CDR1 and CDR2 from the germline V gene are LNHDA and SQIVND (reference sequence). CDR3 amino acids: CASRVYEGRSNQPQHF. The CDR3 DNA is TGTGCCAGTAGGGTTTACGAGGGTAGGAGCAATCAGCCCCAGCATTTT.

The chain couples TRBV19 to TRBJ2-7; 8 bases map to TRBD2. Germline V CDR1 and CDR2: LNHDA, SQIVND (reference sequence). The CDR3 is 17 amino acids. V lost 2 bases, J lost 3 bases, and 12 bases stayed unmatched. Written as DNA, the CDR3 is TGTGCCAGTAGTATAAAAAGGTCGGGACTAGGGATCTACGAGCAGTACTTC. Translated, it gives CASSIKRSGLGIYEQYF.

The rearrangement links TRBV19 to TRBJ2-5; 10 nucleotides agree with TRBD2. J lost 2 bases, V lost 1 base, and 13 bases had no gene match. CDR3 size: 19 residues. Germline CDR1 and CDR2: LNHDA and SQIVND (reference sequence). The CDR3 is CASSIGSGRAPGIQETQYF. The CDR3 DNA follows: TGTGCCAGTAGTATAGGGAGCGGGAGGGCCCCTGGGATACAAGAGACCCAGTACTTC.

This rearrangement joins TRBV6-5 to TRBJ2-7; 7 positions agree with TRBD1. V shed 11 bases, J shed 1 base, and the junction held 8 bases outside the gene matches. In germline, CDR1 is MNHEY, CDR2 SVGAGI. The CDR3 has 13 residues. The CDR3 region has the DNA TGTGCCGCCCGGGACAGTGTTTCCTACGAGCAGTACTTC. Its protein product is CAARDSVSYEQYF.

The chain carries TRBV29-1 and TRBJ2-1, with 9 bases aligning to TRBD2. CDR1 and CDR2 (germline): SQVTM, ANQGSEA. Trimming took 7 bases from V and 7 from J; bases not matched to a gene: 8. This CDR3 spans 13 amino acids. CDR3 amino acids: CSAHSGSINEQFF. Here the CDR3 DNA reads TGCAGCGCTCATAGCGGGAGTATAAATGAGCAGTTCTTC.

This chain joins TRBV27 and TRBJ2-1; D is unresolved. The V end was cut by 6 bases, the J end by 8 bases, with 23 bases between. Germline V gives CDR1 MNHEY, CDR2 SMNVEV (reference sequence). The CDR3 covers 16 residues. CDR3 DNA: TGTGCCAGCAGCCCGAGTTCGGCCGAGGTCGCGCATGAGCAGTTCTTC. Translated, it gives CASSPSSAEVAHEQFF.

V and J are TRBV7-9 and TRBJ1-4; the match to TRBD1 covers 9 bases. The V segment lost 6 bases and the J segment 8 bases; nucleotides outside the gene matches: 7. The CDR3 length is 14 residues. CDR1 is SEHNR and CDR2 is FQNEAQ in the germline V gene (reference sequence). As DNA, the CDR3 is TGTGCCAGCAGAAAACAGGGGGCTGGGGAAAAACTGTTTTTT. It is translated as CASRKQGAGEKLFF.

This chain links TRBV5-6 with TRBJ1-2, with D hard to call. V was pared by 4 bases and J by 2 bases, with 9 bases between. The CDR3 consists of 13 residues. From germline, CDR1 is SGHDT and CDR2 YYEEEE. CDR3 DNA: TGTGCCAGCAGCCCGGGTCTAAACTATGGCTACACCTTC. It encodes CASSPGLNYGYTF. The variable domain in full, completed from reference TRBV5-6 and TRBJ1-2, reads DAGVTQSPTHLIKTRGQQVTLRCSPKSGHDTVSWYQQALGQGPQFIFQYYEEEERQRGNFPDRFSGHQFPNYSSELNVNALLLGDSALYLCASSPGLNYGYTFGSGTRLTVV.

The chain has TRBV5-5 and TRBJ2-1, with D perhaps TRBD2 (5 bases). Trimming cost V 0 bases and J 3 bases, with 7 bases left between them. This CDR3 contains 14 residues. CDR1 is SGHKS, CDR2 YYEKEE, per germline (reference sequence). CDR3 sequence: CASSLDAGYNEQFF. CDR3 in DNA: TGTGCCAGCAGCTTGGATGCGGGCTACAATGAGCAGTTCTTC. The full variable domain, its missing parts supplied by reference TRBV5-5 and TRBJ2-1, is DAGVTQSPTHLIKTRGQQVTLRCSPISGHKSVSWYQQVLGQGPQFIFQYYEKEERGRGNFPDRFSARQFPNYSSELNVNALLLGDSALYLCASSLDAGYNEQFFGPGTRLTVL.

The chain recombines TRBV27 with TRBJ1-2; 9 bases match TRBD1. There are 17 residues in the CDR3. V shed 4 bases, J shed 8 bases, and the junction held 17 bases outside the gene matches. Germline V gives CDR1 MNHEY, CDR2 SMNVEV (reference sequence). The CDR3 loop is CASSSLFVSGTGNGYTF. DNA of the CDR3: TGTGCCAGCAGTTCCCTCTTCGTATCCGGGACAGGGAACGGCTACACCTTC.

This sequence joins TRBV11-3 and TRBJ2-1, with TRBD1 matching over 7 bases. This CDR3 has 17 amino acids. The V gene end was trimmed by 0 bases and the J gene end by 8 bases; junction bases not matched to a gene: 13. Per germline, CDR1 SGHNT and CDR2 YENEEA. CDR3 nucleotide sequence: TGTGCCAGCAGCTTAGATGGACATACAGGGGACGGGGATGAGCAGTTCTTC. Translated: CASSLDGHTGDGDEQFF.

J is TRBJ2-1 and V is TRBV5-1, with 14 bases that match TRBD2. Germline trimming cut 5 bases from V and 7 bases from J; bases unmatched to any gene: 5. Germline V gene lookup returns CDR1 SGHRS and CDR2 YFSETQ. This CDR3 contains 15 residues. This CDR3 is CASRLGLAGENEQFF. In nucleotides, the CDR3 is TGCGCCAGCAGACTGGGACTAGCGGGGGAGAATGAGCAGTTCTTC.

V is TRBV6-1 and J is TRBJ1-5; a weak D match, TRBD1 (5 bases). CDR1 is MNHNS and CDR2 is SASEGT in the germline V gene. This CDR3 has 14 residues. V was cut by 3 bases and J by 2 bases, with 8 bases left in between. The CDR3 DNA sequence: TGTGCCAGCAGTGAGGGGGGGGGCAATCAGCCCCAGCATTTT. Residues: CASSEGGGNQPQHF.

The chain carries TRBV5-5 and TRBJ1-1; 10 bases map to TRBD1. The germline gives CDR1 SGHKS, CDR2 YYEKEE (reference sequence). This CDR3 has 18 amino acids. V dropped 3 bases and J dropped 1; count of bases not matched to a gene: 12. The CDR3 loop reads CASSYLFTDRGANTEAFF. CDR3 bases: TGTGCCAGCAGCTATCTTTTTACGGACAGGGGGGCGAACACTGAAGCTTTCTTT.

This chain connects TRBV13 to TRBJ2-3; TRBD2 matches at 10 bases. The germline V gene encodes CDR1 PRHDT and CDR2 FYEKMQ (reference sequence). The trim removed 4 bases at V and 0 bases at J, leaving 4 bases unmatched. CDR3 length equals 16 residues. As DNA, the CDR3 is TGTGCCAGCAGCTACCGGACTAGCGGAAGCACAGATACGCAGTATTTT. Protein product: CASSYRTSGSTDTQYF. Full variable domain (rest looked up from reference TRBV13 and TRBJ2-3): AAGVIQSPRHLIKEKRETATLKCYPIPRHDTVYWYQQGPGQDPQFLISFYEKMQSDKGSIPDRFSAQQFSDYHSELNMSSLELGDSALYFCASSYRTSGSTDTQYFGPGTRLTVL.

The J gene is TRBJ1-5, the V gene TRBV2; possibly TRBD1 for D (6 bases). Germline V gene sequence: CDR1 SNHLY, CDR2 FYNNEI. V lost 7 bases to trimming and J lost 0 bases, with 7 bases between them. The CDR3 covers 13 residues. Written as DNA, the CDR3 is TGTGCCAGCAAGGGGGATAGCAATCAGCCCCAGCATTTT. It translates to CASKGDSNQPQHF. The complete variable domain, with remaining parts taken from reference TRBV2 and TRBJ1-5, reads EPEVTQTPSHQVTQMGQEVILRCVPISNHLYFYWYRQILGQKVEFLVSFYNNEISEKSEIFDDQFSVERPDGSNFTLKIRSTKLEDSAMYFCASKGDSNQPQHFGDGTRLSIL.

This chain links TRBV6-2 or TRBV6-3 with TRBJ2-1; 8 nucleotides line up with TRBD1. Germline-derived CDR1 and CDR2 are MNHEY and SVGEGT. V lost 3 bases to trimming and J lost 7 bases; unmatched junction nucleotides: 11. The CDR3 has 16 residues. Written as DNA, the CDR3 is TGTGCCAGCAGTTATCTACGAGACAGGGGACTGAATGAGCAGTTCTTC. Translated: CASSYLRDRGLNEQFF.